This TCR beta chain derives from a study of OX40 agonist ivuxolimab in advanced cancers. In the study overall: Cancers in dose escalation were hepatocellular, melanoma, renal cell and head and neck. Among those enrolled, mean age was 60 years (range roughly 23 to 85) and about 81% were male.

Note on this clone: Its antigen is unknown.

Study-wide results and limits: Mean expanded clone counts were higher in CD8+ than CD4+ T cells.

The CDR3 sequence is 15 residues long. The germline V gene has CDR1 SGHNT and CDR2 YYREEE (reference sequence). J was trimmed by 1 base and V by 4 bases; bases with no gene match: 5. Clones were read by immunoSEQ multiplex PCR, and TCRdb kept only the in-frame ones, dropping some. The data hold 50,000 to 65,000 clones, with around nine tenths observed a single time. This chain uses TRBV5-4 with TRBJ2-5; 9 nucleotides agree with TRBD1. The sample in question was CD4+ or CD8+ T cells sorted from blood, obtained in a trial of the OX40 agonist ivuxolimab. This TCR came from an adult with an advanced solid tumor such as melanoma, head and neck, liver or kidney cancer. CDR3 DNA sequence: TGTGCCAGCAGCCCTACAGGGGGCACCCAAGAGACCCAGTACTTC. Translating it yields CASSPTGGTQETQYF.